These T cell receptor beta chains were read from a single sample in a study of breast tumors, draining lymph nodes, adjacent tissues. TCRdb ran MiXCR on the multiplex PCR reads and lists one entry per CDR3 protein. The repertoire holds 150,000 to 200,000 distinct CDR3 sequences, with roughly a third as singletons. Source material: axillary lymph node tissue. The receptors originated from a female donor with breast cancer. Some clones in this sample may be carry-over from other donors' samples. The conserved cysteine and the conserved F or W are not part of the CDR3 here. Fields, in order: J gene, V gene, CDR3 protein.

j_call: TRBJ2-1; v_call: TRBV9; cdr3_aa: ASSLRDTIYNEQF
j_call: TRBJ1-3; v_call: TRBV20-1; cdr3_aa: SVWTGNTIY
j_call: TRBJ2-5; v_call: TRBV10-3; cdr3_aa: AIRSQPGGYETQY
j_call: TRBJ1-3; v_call: TRBV4-1; cdr3_aa: ASSQDPSRDSGNTIY
j_call: TRBJ2-7; v_call: TRBV11-2; cdr3_aa: ASSIDRGSYEQY
j_call: TRBJ2-5; v_call: TRBV9; cdr3_aa: ASSVASGSETQY
j_call: TRBJ1-3; v_call: TRBV5-8; cdr3_aa: ASSYSRFSSGNTIY
j_call: TRBJ2-7; v_call: TRBV20-1; cdr3_aa: SERDRDGYEQY
j_call: TRBJ2-7; v_call: TRBV6-2/TRBV6-3; cdr3_aa: ASSYSPGTATYEQY
j_call: TRBJ2-3; v_call: TRBV29-1; cdr3_aa: SVEVTGRTDTQY
j_call: TRBJ1-4; v_call: TRBV7-9; cdr3_aa: ASSTREGTNEKLF
j_call: TRBJ2-5; v_call: TRBV7-9; cdr3_aa: ASSLTGDVETQY
j_call: TRBJ1-6; v_call: TRBV25-1; cdr3_aa: ASSEYKVRSSYSPLH
j_call: TRBJ2-1; v_call: TRBV11-2; cdr3_aa: ASSLDPGTGNNEQF
j_call: TRBJ2-7; v_call: TRBV7-2; cdr3_aa: ASSLGTLDEQY
j_call: TRBJ2-7; v_call: TRBV2; cdr3_aa: ASSDVRSEQY
j_call: TRBJ1-4; v_call: TRBV6-1; cdr3_aa: ASLRDSFATNEKLF
j_call: TRBJ1-2; v_call: TRBV29-1; cdr3_aa: SVVFDQDAYGYT
j_call: TRBJ1-3; v_call: TRBV7-8; cdr3_aa: ASSLRQALFSGNTIY
j_call: TRBJ1-5; v_call: TRBV6-1; cdr3_aa: ASGTGTGQPQH
j_call: TRBJ1-1; v_call: TRBV6-1; cdr3_aa: ASSGLGQGPEAF
j_call: TRBJ2-5; v_call: TRBV7-3; cdr3_aa: ASSLYSSVRETQY
j_call: TRBJ2-2; v_call: TRBV11-2; cdr3_aa: ASSPPGTANTGELF
j_call: TRBJ2-3; v_call: TRBV6-6; cdr3_aa: ASSYETSGGAKDTRY
j_call: TRBJ2-1; v_call: TRBV6-1; cdr3_aa: ASSDGVSFYNEQF
j_call: TRBJ2-4; v_call: TRBV10-3; cdr3_aa: AISDEGAKNIQY
j_call: TRBJ2-7; v_call: TRBV2; cdr3_aa: ASIRGQGAFEQY